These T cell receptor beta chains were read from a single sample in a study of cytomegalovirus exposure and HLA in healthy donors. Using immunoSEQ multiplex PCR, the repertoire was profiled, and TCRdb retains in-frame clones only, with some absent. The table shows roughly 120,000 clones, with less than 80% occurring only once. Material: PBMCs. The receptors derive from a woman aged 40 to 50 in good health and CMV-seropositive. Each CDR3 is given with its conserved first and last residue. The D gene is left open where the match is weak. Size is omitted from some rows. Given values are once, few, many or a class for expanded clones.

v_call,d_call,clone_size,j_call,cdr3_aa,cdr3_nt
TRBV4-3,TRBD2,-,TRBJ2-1,CASSAGTTSRNEQFF,TGCGCCAGCAGCGCCGGGACTACCTCACGCAATGAGCAGTTCTTC
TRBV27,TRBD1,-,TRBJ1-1,CASTPTGGSTEAFF,TGTGCCAGCACTCCGACAGGGGGTTCCACTGAAGCTTTCTTT
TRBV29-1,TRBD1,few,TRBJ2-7,CSVTGTGANYEQYF,TGCAGCGTAACCGGGACAGGGGCGAACTACGAGCAGTACTTC
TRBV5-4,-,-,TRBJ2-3,CASSLTGVGTQYF,TGTGCCAGCAGCTTGACAGGTGTCGGTACGCAGTATTTT
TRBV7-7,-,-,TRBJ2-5,CASSFSGQETQYF,TGTGCCAGCAGCTTTAGCGGACAAGAGACCCAGTACTTC
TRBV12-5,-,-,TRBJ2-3,CASGLGRGASTDTQYF,TGTGCTAGTGGTTTGGGCAGAGGTGCTAGCACAGATACGCAGTATTTT
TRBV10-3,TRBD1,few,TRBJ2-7,CATRGQDTAYEQYF,TGTGCCACCAGGGGGCAGGACACAGCCTACGAGCAGTACTTC
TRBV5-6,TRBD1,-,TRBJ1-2,CASRGQGAGNYGYTF,TGTGCCAGCAGGGGACAGGGGGCCGGGAACTATGGCTACACCTTC
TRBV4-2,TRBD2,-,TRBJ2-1,CASSPRTSGVTSYNEQFF,TGTGCCAGCAGCCCTCGGACTAGCGGGGTAACCTCCTACAATGAGCAGTTCTTC
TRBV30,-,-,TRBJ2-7,CAWSKGDGSYEQYF,TGTGCCTGGAGTAAGGGGGATGGCTCCTACGAGCAGTACTTC
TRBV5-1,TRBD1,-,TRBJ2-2,CASSRLGQSNTGELFF,TGCGCCAGCAGCCGCCTGGGACAGTCGAACACCGGGGAGCTGTTTTTT
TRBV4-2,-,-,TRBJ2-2,CASSPLKEEGRWNTGELFF,TGTGCCAGCAGCCCCCTGAAGGAGGAGGGGAGGTGGAACACCGGGGAGCTGTTTTTT
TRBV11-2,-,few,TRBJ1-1,CASSPQTAGLNTEAFF,TGTGCCAGCAGCCCCCAAACTGCGGGTTTGAACACTGAAGCTTTCTTT
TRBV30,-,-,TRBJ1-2,CAWSVSGWGGVGNYGYTF,TGTGCCTGGAGTGTATCGGGGTGGGGGGGAGTAGGGAACTATGGCTACACCTTC
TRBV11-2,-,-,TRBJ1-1,CASSPRREVAFF,TGTGCCAGCAGCCCTCGGCGTGAGGTAGCTTTCTTT
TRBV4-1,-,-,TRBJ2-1,CASSQVSNEQFF,TGCGCCAGCAGCCAGGTTAGCAATGAGCAGTTCTTC
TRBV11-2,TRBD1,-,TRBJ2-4,CASSLSGTEKNIQYF,TGTGCCAGCAGCTTAAGTGGGACAGAAAAAAACATTCAGTACTTC
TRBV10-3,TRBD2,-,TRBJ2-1,CAISESVAGYNEQFF,TGTGCCATCAGTGAGTCTGTAGCGGGGTACAATGAGCAGTTCTTC
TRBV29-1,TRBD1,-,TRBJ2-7,CSVRTTGSTYEQYF,TGCAGCGTTCGAACGACAGGGTCGACCTACGAGCAGTACTTC
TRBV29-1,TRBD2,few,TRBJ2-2,CSVGLREAATGELFF,TGCAGCGTTGGTTTGCGGGAGGCCGCCACCGGGGAGCTGTTTTTT
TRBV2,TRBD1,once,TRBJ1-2,CASSPGTGETYGYTF,TGTGCCAGCAGCCCTGGGACAGGGGAAACCTATGGCTACACCTTC
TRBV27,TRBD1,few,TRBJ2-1,CASSAWTGQQLDNEQFF,TGTGCCAGCAGTGCTTGGACAGGCCAACAATTAGACAATGAGCAGTTCTTC
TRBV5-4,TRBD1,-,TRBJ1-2,CASSLTGGFYGYTF,TGTGCCAGCAGCCTCACAGGGGGGTTCTATGGCTACACCTTC
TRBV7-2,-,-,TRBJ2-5,CASSFEGETQYF,TGTGCCAGCAGCTTCGAGGGAGAGACCCAGTACTTC
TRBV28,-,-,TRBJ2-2,CASSPGTSPNTGELFF,TGTGCCAGCAGTCCAGGGACAAGCCCAAACACCGGGGAGCTGTTTTTT
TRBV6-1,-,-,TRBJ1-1,CASSDPGKNTEAFF,TGTGCCAGCAGTGATCCAGGAAAGAACACTGAAGCTTTCTTT
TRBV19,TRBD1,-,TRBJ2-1,CASSVQQGASFYNEQFF,TGTGCCAGTAGTGTTCAACAGGGGGCGTCATTCTACAATGAGCAGTTCTTC
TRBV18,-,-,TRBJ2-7,CASSPQRGSMEQYF,TGTGCCAGCTCACCACAACGGGGGTCGATGGAGCAGTACTTC
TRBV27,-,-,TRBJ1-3,CASSFSPQGRDTIYF,TGTGCCAGCAGTTTTTCTCCGCAGGGCCGGGACACCATATATTTT
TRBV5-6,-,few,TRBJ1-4,CASSLRGAGPGEKLFF,TGTGCCAGCAGCTTACGGGGCGCGGGGCCGGGAGAAAAACTGTTTTTT
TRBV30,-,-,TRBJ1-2,CAWGGASNYGYTF,TGTGCCTGGGGCGGAGCTTCTAACTATGGCTACACCTTC
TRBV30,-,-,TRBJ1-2,CAWEARFYGYTF,TGTGCCTGGGAAGCCCGGTTCTATGGCTACACCTTC